The clone carrying this T cell receptor (beta chain) was seen at least ten times. Its cognate antigen is unknown. The record originates from a study of neurological immune-mediated disorders. The cell input for sorted libraries was approximately 1 million, and those cells were CD4+ or CD8+ T cells. Study results and limitations: None of the CDR3 amino acid sequences of expanded clones recurred across subjects, suggesting private repertoires in all groups.

Germline V gene data show CDR1 as DFQATT and CDR2 as SNEGSKA (reference sequence). Trimming pared 2 bases from V and 4 bases from J, leaving 22 bases between. The CDR3 is made up of 17 amino acids. One entry per CDR3 protein, called by TCRdb with MiXCR from the 5' RACE reads. This table has about 17,000 distinct CDR3 sequences, roughly 3.2% appearing once. The receptor's source is a woman aged 40 to 50 in good health. The sequenced material came from CD8+ T cells from blood. This chain joins TRBV20-1 and TRBJ2-3; D is possibly TRBD2 (5 bases). In nucleotides, the CDR3 is TGCAGTGCTAGATATTATCCCACTAGTCGGCCCCCAGATACGCAGTATTTT. This encodes CSARYYPTSRPPDTQYF.